These 15 T cell receptor beta chains share one sample of origin, sequenced in a study of synovial regulatory T cells in juvenile arthritis. Only in-frame clones appear in the TCRdb table, and some are missing; sequencing was by immunoSEQ multiplex PCR. The sample table includes more than 7,500 clones. Sample: Treg cells from blood. Subset noted: remaining (HLA-DR-negative) circulating blood Treg cells. Receptors originate from a donor aged 2-35 years with juvenile idiopathic arthritis.

The chain has TRBV5-4 and TRBJ2-1; TCRdb names TRBD2, which stays unverified in the absence of DNA. Germline V gene sequence: CDR1 SGHNT, CDR2 YYREEE (reference sequence). The CDR3 length is 16 residues. Nucleotide data are not available. This CDR3 reads CASSRRPGLGEDEQFF.

This rearrangement joins TRBV28 to TRBJ1-2; TCRdb designates TRBD1, a call that cannot be tested without DNA. The V gene's germline CDR1 is MDHEN and CDR2 SYDVKM. The CDR3 extends over 16 amino acids. This entry has no DNA. The CDR3 region is CASSSTTGGANYGYTF.

The chain uses TRBV4-2 and TRBJ1-2. In germline, CDR1 is LGHNA, CDR2 YNFKEQ. The CDR3 has 16 residues. The DNA is not on file. The CDR3 sequence: CASSQGSWMINYGYTF.

V gene TRBV6-1 combines with J gene TRBJ1-5; the TRBD1 assignment by TCRdb is unverifiable without DNA. This CDR3 contains 14 residues. No DNA is listed. CDR1 and CDR2 (germline): MNHNS, SASEGT. The CDR3: CASSGQYSNQPQHF.

The chain's CDR3 is CASSGEGQGNYEQYF. This sequence joins TRBV11-2 and TRBJ2-7; the D gene TCRdb calls, TRBD1, cannot be checked with no DNA. This CDR3 has 15 residues. DNA is not recorded here. The germline CDR1 and CDR2 sequences are SGHAT and FQNNGV.

The rearrangement uses TRBV18 and TRBJ2-7; the TCRdb call, TRBD1, lacks DNA for checking. Looked up from germline, CDR1 is KGHSH and CDR2 is LQKENI. This CDR3 comprises 13 residues. No DNA is given. The CDR3 here is CASSRDRDNEQYF.

The rearrangement joins TRBV5-1 to TRBJ1-1. Per the germline V gene, CDR1 is SGHRS and CDR2 is YFSETQ. There are 13 residues in the CDR3. No DNA sequence was recorded. CDR3 loop: CASSLAGNTEAFF.

This rearrangement joins TRBV18 to TRBJ1-1; TCRdb reports TRBD1, a call that lacks DNA to check it against. The CDR3 sequence is 13 residues long. No DNA is listed. The germline CDR1 and CDR2 sequences are KGHSH and LQKENI. Here the CDR3 reads CATVRTVNTEAFF.

The chain carries TRBV4-1 and TRBJ2-7; TCRdb's D call of TRBD1 is untestable without DNA. Germline-derived CDR1 and CDR2 are MGHRA and YSYEKL. The CDR3 has 15 residues. Only the protein is on record. Here the CDR3 reads CASSTPGTGAAGQYF.

The V call is TRBV5-1, the J call TRBJ1-2. The CDR3 length is 17 residues. No DNA is given. The germline CDR1 and CDR2 sequences are SGHRS and YFSETQ. CDR3 in amino acids: CASSLGDGGVKVNGYTF.

The chain uses TRBV4-2 and TRBJ2-1; the D gene TCRdb calls, TRBD2, cannot be checked with no DNA. CDR1 and CDR2 (germline): LGHNA, YNFKEQ. This CDR3 is built from 13 residues. No DNA sequence is on record. The CDR3 reads CASSHLADNEQFF.

The chain links TRBV16 to TRBJ2-6; TCRdb picks TRBD2, but there is no DNA to check that call. The CDR3 runs 16 residues. The DNA is not on file. The germline gives CDR1 KGHSY, CDR2 FQNENV. The CDR3 reads CASSQSRGTGANVLTF.

The chain is built from TRBV2 and TRBJ2-7. Germline V gives CDR1 SNHLY, CDR2 FYNNEI. The CDR3 runs to 14 residues. No DNA sequence is on record. The CDR3 spells CASSDRGHNYEQYF.

V gene TRBV18 combines with J gene TRBJ2-7; TCRdb names TRBD2, which stays unverified in the absence of DNA. The germline V gene encodes CDR1 KGHSH and CDR2 LQKENI. This CDR3 has 15 residues. Nucleotide data are not available. CDR3 sequence reads: CASSPLRGTGSEQYF.

The genes are TRBV28 and TRBJ2-7. Germline V lookup: CDR1 MDHEN, CDR2 SYDVKM. There are 11 residues in the CDR3. No DNA has been recorded. CDR3 region: CASTFWKEQYF.